This record covers a single TCR beta chain. Its specificity is not known. The data were taken from a study of cytomegalovirus exposure and HLA in healthy donors. Findings of the study overall: After further analysis at a later stage, 15,000 to 20,000 TCR beta sequences were associated with HLA alleles at 0.05 false discovery rate.

Per germline, CDR1 KGHSH and CDR2 LQKENI. The length of the CDR3 is 14 residues. Losses at the gene ends were 4 bases for V and 3 bases for J; bases not matched to a gene: 0. PCR used 60 Vbeta primers and 13 Jbeta primers. Sequencing used immunoSEQ multiplex PCR; TCRdb keeps in-frame clones, though not all of them. Recorded for this sample: 50,000 or so clones. The specimen was PBMCs. The TCR originated in a middle-aged man in good health and CMV-seropositive. The V call is TRBV18, the J call TRBJ2-2; TRBD1 matches at 9 bases. The CDR3 DNA sequence: TGTGCCAGCTCACGGGACAGGGACACCGGGGAGCTGTTTTTT. Translation: CASSRDRDTGELFF.